This TCR beta chain was observed in a study of human T cells and chemical hapten exposure. Study observations and caveats: There were significantly more large CDR3 similarity clusters among expanded TCRs than among controls.

Remarks on this clonotype: Its antigen is still unknown.

This CDR3 comprises 14 residues. The junction had 6 bases not matched to a gene; V was cut back by 6 bases and J by 4 bases. The germline V gene has CDR1 DFQATT and CDR2 SNEGSKA (reference sequence). Time point given: patch test 1, 2 weeks after DPC sensitization. Sample treatment: therapeutic diphenylcyclopropenone sensitization with weekly scalp DPC. Alopecia patients deemed DPC-suitable, aged 18 to 70, excluding pregnancy. TCRdb re-analysed the RACE reads in MiXCR, keeping a single row per CDR3 protein. The sample records more than 65,000 distinct CDR3 sequences, 10% being singletons. The TCR comes from a woman aged 50 to 60 with alopecia areata. Some clones in this sample may be carry-over from other donors' samples. The rearrangement joins TRBV20-1 to TRBJ2-2, with 9 positions matching TRBD1. The sequences come from whole blood, collected in connection with sensitization to the hapten diphenylcyclopropenone (DPC). This CDR3 reads CSAITGGPTGELFF. Here the CDR3 DNA reads TGCAGTGCCATCACAGGGGGCCCCACCGGGGAGCTGTTTTTT.